Sequencing of this T cell receptor (beta chain) was carried out in a study of shared clonotypes between healthy human individuals. Study background: Each donor's CD8 memory used one plate, CD8 naive two, each CD4 subset three.

Unmatched junction bases numbered 18, after V lost 6 bases and J lost 0 bases. The CDR3 has 18 amino acids. Germline V gene data show CDR1 as SQVTM and CDR2 as ANQGSEA. Several immunoSEQ 96-well plates shared each subset's DNA, each plate a replicate. Clones were sequenced by immunoSEQ multiplex PCR, and TCRdb holds only the in-frame ones, with some missing. Of roughly 2.1 million clones in the sample, about 93% were seen once. Positive CCR7 selection of CD45RO-negative cells yielded the naive CD8 cells, and terminally differentiated effector memory CD45RA+ cells were excluded. The chain recombines TRBV29-1 with TRBJ1-1; 8 bases align to TRBD1. The sequenced sample was naive CD8+ T cells from PBMCs. The sequence was collected from a man between 18 and 35 years old in good health. Some clones in this sample may be carry-over from other donors' samples. The CDR3 coding sequence is TGCAGCGTCGGATGGTCGGACAGGGTCGATTCTATGAACACTGAAGCTTTCTTT. The encoded protein is CSVGWSDRVDSMNTEAFF. Looking up the rest from reference TRBV29-1 and TRBJ1-1 gives the full variable domain: SAVISQKPSRDICQRGTSLTIQCQVDSQVTMMFWYRQQPGQSLTLIATANQGSEATYESGFVIDKFPISRPNLTFSTLTVSNMSPEDSSIYLCSVGWSDRVDSMNTEAFFGQGTRLTVV.